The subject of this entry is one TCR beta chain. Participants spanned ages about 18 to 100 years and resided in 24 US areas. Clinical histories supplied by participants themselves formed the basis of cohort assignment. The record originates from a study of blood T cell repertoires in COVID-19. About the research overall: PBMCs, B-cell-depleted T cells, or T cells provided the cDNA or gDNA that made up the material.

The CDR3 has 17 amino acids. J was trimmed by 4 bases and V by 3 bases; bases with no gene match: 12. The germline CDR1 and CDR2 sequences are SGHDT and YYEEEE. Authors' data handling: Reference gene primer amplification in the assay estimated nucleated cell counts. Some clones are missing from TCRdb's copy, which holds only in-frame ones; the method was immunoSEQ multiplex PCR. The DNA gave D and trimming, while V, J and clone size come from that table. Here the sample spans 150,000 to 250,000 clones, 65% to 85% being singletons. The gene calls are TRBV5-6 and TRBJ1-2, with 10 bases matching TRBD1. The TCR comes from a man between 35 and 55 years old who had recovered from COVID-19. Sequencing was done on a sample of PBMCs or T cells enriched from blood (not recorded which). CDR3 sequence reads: CASSSRGTGVTRYGYTF. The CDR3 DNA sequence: TGTGCCAGCAGCTCCCGCGGGACAGGGGTTACCCGCTATGGCTACACCTTC.